This TCR beta chain was identified in a study of blood T cell repertoires in COVID-19. At the level of the study: The study drew acute and convalescent COVID-19 samples from the United States, Italy and Spain. PBMCs, B-cell-depleted T cells, or T cells provided the cDNA or gDNA that made up the material.

Original processing notes: Reference gene primer amplification yielded estimated nucleated cell counts. Here immunoSEQ multiplex PCR was the method, and the copy in TCRdb shows in-frame clones only, minus some. The V and J calls and clone size were taken over from that table, and D and trimming were inferred from the DNA. The profile shows about 310,000 clones, 80% to 90% of them singletons. This CDR3 has 13 amino acids. Germline V CDR1 and CDR2: SGHKS, YYEKEE (reference sequence). V was pared by 0 bases and J by 5 bases, with 8 bases between. Sequenced material: peripheral blood. The receptor was derived from a woman aged 45-59 years who had recovered from COVID-19. V usage is TRBV5-5 and J usage is TRBJ1-1; D uncertain. The CDR3 nucleotides read TGTGCCAGCAGCTTGGGGAGGCGGACTGAAGCTTTCTTT. Amino acids: CASSLGRRTEAFF.